This T cell receptor beta chain was recovered during a study of blood T cells in healthy people across ages. V was clipped by 10 bases and J by 7 bases, with 17 bases between them. The CDR3 is made up of 14 amino acids. Per the germline V gene, CDR1 is SNHLY and CDR2 is FYNNEI. Primers used in a second PCR of roughly 7 to 12 cycles were a sample-barcoded 5' primer and a J-beta primer mix. A template-switch adaptor that had 12 random nucleotides put a tag on each cDNA molecule. Any given sample supplied a minimum of 2.5 million CDR3-containing paired-end reads. TCRdb called the 5' RACE reads again in MiXCR, with one record for every CDR3 protein. The sample includes around 800,000 distinct CDR3 sequences, around 62% of them seen just once.

The chain is built from TRBV2 and TRBJ1-6; possibly TRBD1 for D (5 bases). The clonotype originates from a man under 40 in good health. The sequencing sample was made of blood. In DNA, the CDR3 is TGTGCCACGGGAAGGGGCCCTCGGAATTCACCCCTCCACTTT. This encodes CATGRGPRNSPLHF.